Following are 25 T cell receptor beta chains from one sample sequenced in a study of blood T cell repertoires in COVID-19. Measured with immunoSEQ multiplex PCR; TCRdb has only the in-frame clones, and not every one. The sample shows about 240,000 clones, about four fifths of them seen only once. Material: peripheral blood. The receptors come from a man aged 30-40 years who had recovered from COVID-19.

The V call is TRBV5-6, the J call TRBJ2-7; TRBD2 might be the D (6 bases). The CDR3 length is 11 residues. V dropped 4 bases and J dropped 5 bases, with 7 bases sitting between them. Germline CDR1 is SGHDT and CDR2 is YYEEEE. Written as DNA, the CDR3 is TGTGCCAGCAGCCGCGGGGACGAGCAGTACGTC. Its protein is CASSRGDEQYV.

This clone was found a few times. The J gene is TRBJ2-5, the V gene TRBV5-4, with 7 bases matching TRBD2. Germline V lookup: CDR1 SGHNT, CDR2 YYREEE (reference sequence). With V trimmed by 4 bases and J by 4 bases, 10 bases remained unmatched. The CDR3 totals 15 residues. In DNA, the CDR3 is TGTGCCAGCAGCCCTATCGGGGGGACTTTAGAGACCCAGTACTTC. Its protein product is CASSPIGGTLETQYF.

The chain has TRBV7-9 and TRBJ2-1, with 9 bases lining up with TRBD2. Trimming took 4 bases from V and 2 from J; bases not matched to a gene: 9. CDR1 is SEHNR, CDR2 FQNEAQ, per germline (reference sequence). This CDR3 is 17 amino acids long. CDR3 in amino acids: CASSSVEAGGPYNEQFF. CDR3 nucleotide sequence: TGTGCCAGCAGCTCCGTTGAAGCGGGGGGACCCTACAATGAGCAGTTCTTC.

This clone was seen more than once but under ten times. V and J are TRBV27 and TRBJ2-7; 7 bases align to TRBD1. Germline V gene data show CDR1 as MNHEY and CDR2 as SMNVEV (reference sequence). The CDR3 is made up of 12 amino acids. V was clipped by 5 bases and J by 11 bases; unmatched bases: 9. CDR3 coding DNA: TGTGCCAGCAGTGCGACCCTTGGGACAGAGTACTTC. As protein: CASSATLGTEYF.

V gene TRBV6-5 combines with J gene TRBJ2-1, with D maybe TRBD2 (6 bases). Trimming cost V 6 bases and J 4 bases, with 13 bases left between them. The CDR3 extends over 14 amino acids. Germline values: CDR1 MNHEY, CDR2 SVGAGI. CDR3 nucleotide sequence: TGTGCCAGCAGGAGACCCGGGGGTTACAATGAGCAGTTCTTC. Its protein product is CASRRPGGYNEQFF.

The chain employs TRBV3-1 (or the pseudogene TRBV3-2) and TRBJ2-1, with 8 nucleotides matching TRBD1. Per the germline V gene, CDR1 is LGHDT and CDR2 is YNNKEL (reference sequence). J was trimmed by 4 bases and V by 0 bases; bases with no gene match: 8. This CDR3 spans 17 amino acids. The CDR3 reads CASSQEVTGGPYNEQFF. In DNA, the CDR3 is TGTGCCAGCAGCCAAGAAGTCACAGGGGGACCATACAATGAGCAGTTCTTC.

This clone has a single count. The rearrangement uses TRBV11-2 and TRBJ1-6; 8 bases match TRBD1. The CDR3 is 15 residues long. CDR1 is SGHAT and CDR2 is FQNNGV in the germline V gene. After removal of 5 bases from V and 7 bases from J, the junction contained 7 bases not matched to a gene. CDR3 nucleotides: TGTGCCAGCAGCCCACAAGGGACAGGAAATTCACCCCTCCACTTT. This translates into CASSPQGTGNSPLHF.

The chain employs TRBV18 and TRBJ2-1; no definite D call. The CDR3 spans 13 residues. The V gene lost 2 bases and the J gene lost 8 bases, with 10 bases spanning the gap. Per the germline V gene, CDR1 is KGHSH and CDR2 is LQKENI. CDR3 sequence: CASSPSSRDEQFF. The CDR3 coding sequence is TGTGCCAGCTCACCATCCAGTCGGGATGAGCAGTTCTTC.

The rearrangement uses TRBV5-1 and TRBJ1-5, with D tentatively TRBD1 (6 bases). Trimming removed 5 bases at V and 4 bases at J, with 10 bases between. In germline, CDR1 is SGHRS, CDR2 YFSETQ. The CDR3 extends over 13 amino acids. The CDR3 DNA follows: TGCGCCAGCAGTACAGGGAGTAATCAGCCCCAGCATTTT. Amino acid sequence: CASSTGSNQPQHF.

This sequence joins TRBV12-5 and TRBJ2-5, with D possibly being TRBD2 (6 bases). V dropped 5 bases and J dropped 1 base, with 11 bases sitting between them. From germline, CDR1 is LGHNT and CDR2 FRNRAP. The CDR3 is made up of 14 amino acids. This CDR3 is CASGPSTSQETQYF. The CDR3 coding sequence is TGTGCTAGTGGTCCCTCGACTAGCCAAGAGACCCAGTACTTC.

V usage is TRBV9 and J usage is TRBJ2-1; TRBD2 matches at 12 bases. The V and J ends lost 0 bases and 7 bases, in that order; junction bases with no gene match: 8. This CDR3 has 17 residues. The V gene's germline CDR1 is SGDLS and CDR2 YYNGEE. The DNA of the CDR3 is TGTGCCAGCAGCGTAGCTAAGCCTAGCGGGGGGGGGAATGAGCAGTTCTTC. As protein: CASSVAKPSGGGNEQFF.

The CDR3 DNA is TGCGCCAGCAGCTCCTTAGCGGGGGGTACCGGGGAGCTGTTTTTT. This codes for CASSSLAGGTGELFF. The chain combines TRBV5-1 with TRBJ2-2; 10 positions agree with TRBD2. Per the germline V gene, CDR1 is SGHRS and CDR2 is YFSETQ. The CDR3 runs to 15 residues. The V segment lost 3 bases and the J segment 5 bases; nucleotides outside the gene matches: 4.

This clone was observed a few times. The chain links TRBV4-2 to TRBJ1-1; D is unclear. V shed 0 bases and J shed 6 bases, with 11 bases lying between them. This CDR3 region has 14 residues. The germline V gene encodes CDR1 LGHNA and CDR2 YNFKEQ. The DNA of the CDR3 is TGTGCCAGCAGCCAAGATCCGGGGATCCCTGAAGCTTTCTTT. It encodes CASSQDPGIPEAFF.

The chain links TRBV11-2 to TRBJ1-4; possible D gene TRBD1, 6 bases. The CDR3 covers 16 residues. The ends were cut back, 5 bases at V and 3 bases at J, with 16 bases in the middle. The germline CDR1 and CDR2 sequences are SGHAT and FQNNGV. CDR3 DNA sequence: TGTGCCAGCAGCCCACCGGCGGGGGCGGCTAATGAAAAACTGTTTTTT. This translates into CASSPPAGAANEKLFF.

The J gene is TRBJ2-4, the V gene TRBV7-8; 7 positions match TRBD2. The germline V gene encodes CDR1 SGHVS and CDR2 FQNEAQ. The CDR3 covers 16 residues. Trimming cost V 5 bases and J 5 bases; bases outside gene matches: 12. The CDR3 DNA reads as TGTGCCAGCAGCCTAATAACGGGGAGGGTCCAAAACATTCAGTACTTC. Translated, it gives CASSLITGRVQNIQYF.

Of note for this clone: The sample holds other DNA sequences that translate to the same CDR3. This chain joins TRBV7-9 and TRBJ2-3; D uncertain. CDR1 is SEHNR and CDR2 is FQNEAQ in the germline V gene (reference sequence). Trimming removed 5 bases from V and 0 bases from J, with 3 bases in between. The CDR3 totals 12 residues. As DNA, the CDR3 is TGTGCCAGCAGCCCTAGCACAGATACGCAGTATTTT. Residues: CASSPSTDTQYF.

The chain combines TRBV7-8 with TRBJ1-6; 7 positions match TRBD1. Per germline, CDR1 SGHVS and CDR2 FQNEAQ. The CDR3 loop spans 17 amino acids. V lost 5 bases and J lost 4; bases outside the gene matches: 11. Written as DNA, the CDR3 is TGTGCCAGCAGCCCGTCCGAGGGGGCGCGGTATAATTCACCCCTCCACTTT. It translates to CASSPSEGARYNSPLHF.

The chain uses TRBV7-9 and TRBJ2-2; no clear D gene. Germline CDR1 reads SEHNR; CDR2 reads FQNEAQ (reference sequence). CDR3 length: 18 amino acids. V lost 4 bases and J 2 bases, leaving 20 bases between the germline ends. In DNA form, the CDR3 reads TGTGCCAGCAGCTACGCAGTCCTCTCGAATATTAACACCGGGGAGCTGTTTTTT. This sequence encodes CASSYAVLSNINTGELFF.

The chain uses TRBV6-2 or TRBV6-3 and TRBJ2-1, with 10 bases identical to TRBD2. CDR1 is MNHEY and CDR2 is SVGEGT in the germline V gene. The CDR3 length is 19 residues. V shed 0 bases and J 0 bases; nucleotides not matched to a gene: 8. The DNA for the CDR3 is TGTGCCAGCAGTTACTCTGCTAGCGGGGGCCTTAGCTCCTACAATGAGCAGTTCTTC. It specifies CASSYSASGGLSSYNEQFF.

This chain uses TRBV3-1 (or the pseudogene TRBV3-2) with TRBJ1-1; the D gene is possibly TRBD1 (6 bases). The CDR3 covers 12 residues. CDR1 LGHDT and CDR2 YNNKEL come from the germline V gene (reference sequence). The germline V and J ends were trimmed by 8 bases and 1 base, with 8 bases remaining between them. The CDR3 protein is CASGTQNTEAFF. In DNA form, the CDR3 reads TGTGCCAGCGGGACACAGAACACTGAAGCTTTCTTT.

The gene calls are TRBV10-3 and TRBJ2-5, with D possibly being TRBD2 (5 bases). The CDR3 is 14 amino acids. Per the germline V gene, CDR1 is ENHRY and CDR2 is SYGVKD. V lost 0 bases and J 4 bases, leaving 9 bases between the germline ends. In DNA form, the CDR3 reads TGTGCCATCAGTGAGTCACTAGACCTAGAGACCCAGTACTTC. Protein: CAISESLDLETQYF.

V and J are TRBV3-1 (or the pseudogene TRBV3-2) and TRBJ2-5, with a possible D match to TRBD1 (5 bases). CDR1 is LGHDT and CDR2 is YNNKEL in the germline V gene (reference sequence). The CDR3 consists of 16 residues. V shed 0 bases and J shed 0 bases, with 11 bases lying between them. The CDR3 DNA follows: TGTGCCAGCAGCCAAGAAGGGGCTGGGTACCAAGAGACCCAGTACTTC. This sequence encodes CASSQEGAGYQETQYF.

The chain joins TRBV6-5 to TRBJ2-3; 7 bases line up with TRBD2. In germline, CDR1 is MNHEY, CDR2 SVGAGI. The CDR3 covers 15 residues. The V segment lost 6 bases and the J segment 1 base; nucleotides outside the gene matches: 7. DNA of the CDR3: TGTGCCAGCAGCCAGGGTCTAGCGGGCACAGATACGCAGTATTTT. This sequence encodes CASSQGLAGTDTQYF.

The chain carries TRBV5-1 and TRBJ1-4; D unresolved. The CDR3 is made up of 15 amino acids. Germline values: CDR1 SGHRS, CDR2 YFSETQ. The V and J ends lost 4 bases and 4 bases respectively, with 14 bases between them. The CDR3 DNA is TGCGCCAGCAGCCCTTTCCGCCCCGGTAATGAAAAACTGTTTTTT. Translated: CASSPFRPGNEKLFF.

The CDR3 spells CASSYDYAGVLGELFF. DNA of the CDR3: TGTGCCAGCAGCTATGACTACGCCGGAGTACTCGGGGAGCTGTTTTTT. The chain carries TRBV11-3 and TRBJ2-2, with D maybe TRBD2 (5 bases). The CDR3 is 16 residues long. V was clipped by 4 bases and J by 7 bases, with 19 bases between them. CDR1 and CDR2 from the germline V gene are SGHNT and YENEEA.